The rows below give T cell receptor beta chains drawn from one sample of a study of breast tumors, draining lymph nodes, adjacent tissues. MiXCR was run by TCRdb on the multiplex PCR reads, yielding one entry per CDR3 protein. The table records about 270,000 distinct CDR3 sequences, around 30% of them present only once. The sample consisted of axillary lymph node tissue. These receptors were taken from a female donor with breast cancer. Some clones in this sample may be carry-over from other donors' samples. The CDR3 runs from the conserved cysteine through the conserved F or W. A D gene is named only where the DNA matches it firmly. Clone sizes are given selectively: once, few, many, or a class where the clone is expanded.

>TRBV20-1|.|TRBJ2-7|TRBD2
CIAKGLAGGKDYEQYF
TGCATTGCTAAAGGACTAGCGGGAGGGAAGGACTACGAGCAGTACTTC
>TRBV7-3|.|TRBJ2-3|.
CASSSRMRGRFADTQYF
TGTGCCAGCAGCTCAAGGATGAGGGGGAGATTCGCAGATACGCAGTATTTT
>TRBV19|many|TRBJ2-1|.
CASSMTAGAEQFF
TGTGCCAGTAGTATGACGGCGGGGGCTGAGCAGTTCTTC
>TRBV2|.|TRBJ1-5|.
CASSASQGIYNQPQHF
TGTGCCAGCAGTGCTAGCCAGGGGATTTACAATCAGCCCCAGCATTTT
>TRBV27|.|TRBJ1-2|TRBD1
CASSLKPRDRGLGYTF
TGTGCCAGCAGCCTTAAACCCCGGGACAGGGGGCTTGGCTACACCTTC
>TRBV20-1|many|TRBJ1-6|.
CSAKLGGYNSPLHF
TGCAGTGCTAAGTTGGGGGGCTATAATTCACCCCTCCACTTT
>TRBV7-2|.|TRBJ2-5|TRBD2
CASSLQRGRETQYF
TGTGCCAGCAGCTTGCAGCGGGGGCGAGAGACCCAGTACTTC
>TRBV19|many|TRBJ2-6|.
CASSDSSSGANVLTF
TGTGCCAGTAGTGACAGTTCCTCTGGGGCCAACGTCCTGACTTTC
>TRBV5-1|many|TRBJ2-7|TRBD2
CASSLRSGGSYEQYF
TGCGCCAGCAGCTTGCGTTCGGGGGGATCCTACGAGCAGTACTTC
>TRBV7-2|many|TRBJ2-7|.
CASSPDGIYYEQYF
TGTGCCAGCAGCCCTGATGGGATCTACTACGAGCAGTACTTC
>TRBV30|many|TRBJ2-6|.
CAWSRDSGANVLTF
TGTGCCTGGAGTCGGGACTCTGGGGCCAACGTCCTGACTTTC
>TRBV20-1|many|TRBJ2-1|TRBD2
CSASEYGTSNNEQFF
TGCAGTGCTAGCGAATATGGGACTAGCAACAATGAGCAGTTCTTC
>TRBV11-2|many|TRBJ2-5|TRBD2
CASSLEGLAGGLVVAQYF
TGTGCCAGCAGCTTAGAGGGTTTAGCGGGAGGCCTCGTGGTAGCCCAGTACTTC
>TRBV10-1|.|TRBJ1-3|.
CASSESIGGGPGRLCSGNTIYF
TGCGCCAGCAGTGAGTCTATCGGCGGTGGCCCTGGGAGGCTGTGCTCTGGAAACACCATATATTTT
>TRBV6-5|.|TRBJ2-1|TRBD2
CASIKGTSGRALYNEQFF
TGTGCCAGCATTAAAGGGACTAGCGGGAGGGCCCTCTACAATGAGCAGTTCTTC
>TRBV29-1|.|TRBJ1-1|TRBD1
CSAGTGGVTEAFF
TGCAGCGCTGGGACAGGTGGGGTGACTGAAGCTTTCTTT
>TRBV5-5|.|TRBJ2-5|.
CASSLAWGKETQYF
TGTGCCAGCAGCTTGGCTTGGGGGAAGGAGACCCAGTACTTC
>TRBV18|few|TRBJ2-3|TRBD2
CASSPLFSGTSTDTQYF
TGTGCCAGCTCACCATTGTTTAGCGGGACAAGCACAGATACGCAGTATTTT
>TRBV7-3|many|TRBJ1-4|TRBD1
CASSSGQGTSNEKLFF
TGTGCCAGCAGCTCGGGACAGGGCACCTCTAATGAAAAACTGTTTTTT
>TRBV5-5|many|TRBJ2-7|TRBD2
CASSLPAGGRNEQYF
TGTGCCAGCAGCCTTCCAGCGGGAGGAAGAAACGAGCAGTACTTC
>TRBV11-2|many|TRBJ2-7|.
CASSLEGSAGSSYEQYF
TGTGCCAGCAGCTTAGAGGGTTCTGCGGGGTCCTCCTACGAGCAGTACTTC
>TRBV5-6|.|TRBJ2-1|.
CASSLDSYSYNEQFF
TGTGCCAGCAGCTTGGACTCCTATTCCTACAATGAGCAGTTCTTC
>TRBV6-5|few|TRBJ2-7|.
CASSHGGGGSYEQYF
TGTGCCAGCAGTCACGGGGGAGGAGGTTCCTACGAGCAGTACTTC
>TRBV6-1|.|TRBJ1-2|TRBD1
CASSHPSIHTGDNTF
TGTGCCAGCAGCCACCCTTCGATCCATACAGGGGACAACACCTTC
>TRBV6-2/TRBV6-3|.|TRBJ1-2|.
CASSHGEGPGYGYTF
TGTGCCAGCAGTCACGGGGAGGGTCCCGGCTATGGCTACACCTTC
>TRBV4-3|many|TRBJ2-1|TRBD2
CASSQAGTSGSYEQFF
TGCGCCAGCAGCCAAGCAGGGACTAGCGGGAGTTATGAGCAGTTCTTC
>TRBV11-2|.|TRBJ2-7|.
CASSRHYRASEQYF
TGTGCCAGCAGCAGACACTACAGGGCCAGCGAGCAGTACTTC
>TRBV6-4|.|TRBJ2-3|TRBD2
CASSARTSGADTQYF
TGTGCCAGCAGTGCCCGGACTAGCGGGGCAGATACGCAGTATTTT
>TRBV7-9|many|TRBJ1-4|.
CASTPGGGATNEKLFF
TGTGCCAGCACCCCTGGTGGGGGCGCAACTAATGAAAAACTGTTTTTT
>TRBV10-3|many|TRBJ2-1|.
CAISDGDPYNEQFF
TGTGCCATCAGTGATGGCGACCCTTACAATGAGCAGTTCTTC
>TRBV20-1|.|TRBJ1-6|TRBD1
CSAKRDRGNSPLHF
TGCAGTGCTAAACGGGACAGGGGTAATTCACCCCTCCACTTT
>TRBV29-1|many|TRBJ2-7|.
CSVVPGGLEQYF
TGCAGCGTTGTGCCCGGGGGGCTTGAGCAGTACTTC
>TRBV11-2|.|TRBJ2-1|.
CASSLEGGKSNEQFF
TGTGCCAGCAGCTTAGAAGGCGGGAAGAGCAATGAGCAGTTCTTC
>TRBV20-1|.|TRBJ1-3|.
CSASRGRGSANTMYF
TGCAGTGCCTCCCGGGGCCGAGGCTCTGCAAACACCATGTATTTT
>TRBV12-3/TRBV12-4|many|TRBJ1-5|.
CASSLKGFSNQPQHF
TGTGCCAGCAGTTTAAAAGGCTTTAGCAATCAGCCCCAGCATTTT
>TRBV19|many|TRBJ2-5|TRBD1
CASTPGTGLSETQYF
TGTGCCAGTACCCCCGGGACAGGGTTATCCGAGACCCAGTACTTC
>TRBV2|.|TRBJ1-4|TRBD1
CASKETGDEELFF
TGTGCCAGCAAAGAAACAGGGGATGAAGAACTGTTTTTT
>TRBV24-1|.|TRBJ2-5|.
CATSDLSGGRDQETQYF
TGTGCCACCAGTGATTTGTCCGGGGGCCGTGACCAAGAGACCCAGTACTTC
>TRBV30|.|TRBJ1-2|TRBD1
CAWSVRGQGRRVNGYTF
TGTGCCTGGAGTGTCCGGGGACAGGGGAGAAGGGTCAATGGCTACACCTTC
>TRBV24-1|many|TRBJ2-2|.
CATSRWATGELFF
TGTGCCACCAGTAGGTGGGCCACCGGGGAGCTGTTTTTT
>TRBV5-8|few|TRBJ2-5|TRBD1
CASSEQGSDQETQYF
TGTGCCAGCAGCGAACAGGGGTCTGATCAAGAGACCCAGTACTTC
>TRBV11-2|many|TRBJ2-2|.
CASRRTSANTGELFF
TGTGCCAGCAGGAGGACTTCCGCGAACACCGGGGAGCTGTTTTTT
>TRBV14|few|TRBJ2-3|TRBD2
CASSLLAGASDTQYF
TGTGCCAGCAGCCTCCTAGCGGGAGCTTCAGATACGCAGTATTTT
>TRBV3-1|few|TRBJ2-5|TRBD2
CASSPRAIGTSGQETQYF
TGTGCCAGCAGCCCGAGGGCAATAGGGACTAGCGGTCAAGAGACCCAGTACTTC
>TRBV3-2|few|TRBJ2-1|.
CASKGLAGPINEQFF
TGTGCCAGCAAGGGACTAGCGGGACCTATCAATGAGCAGTTCTTC
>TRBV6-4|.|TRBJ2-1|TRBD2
CASSEISGTSGPEQFF
TGTGCCAGCAGTGAAATATCCGGGACTAGCGGTCCTGAGCAGTTCTTC
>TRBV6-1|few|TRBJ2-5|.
CASSEVGGIQETQYF
TGTGCCAGCAGTGAGGTCGGGGGCATCCAAGAGACCCAGTACTTC
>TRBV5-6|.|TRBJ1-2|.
CASSLGQPIYGYTF
TGTGCCAGCAGCTTGGGACAGCCGATATATGGCTACACCTTC
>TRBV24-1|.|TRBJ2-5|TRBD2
CATSPGLAGSSYSERGDGETQYF
TGTGCCACCAGCCCGGGACTAGCGGGATCCTCCTACAGTGAGAGGGGCGATGGGGAGACCCAGTACTTC
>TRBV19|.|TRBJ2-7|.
CASSDRTTYEQYF
TGTGCCAGTAGCGACAGGACAACCTACGAGCAGTACTTC
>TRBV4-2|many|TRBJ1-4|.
CASSQGRAATNEKLFF
TGTGCCAGCAGCCAAGGAAGGGCAGCCACTAATGAAAAACTGTTTTTT
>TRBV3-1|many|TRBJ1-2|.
CASSQEYRVGYTF
TGTGCCAGCAGCCAAGAATATAGGGTTGGCTACACCTTC
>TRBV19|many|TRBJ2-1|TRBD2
CASSTRLSGRPDNEQFF
TGTGCCAGTAGTACCCGTCTTAGCGGGAGGCCGGACAATGAGCAGTTCTTC